These 21 T cell receptor beta chains originate from one sample sequenced in a study of T-cell reconstitution after alpha-beta-depleted transplantation in children. Preparation of the TCRbeta library was carried out with unique molecular identifiers. TCRdb reprocessed the PCR reads via MiXCR and lists one record per CDR3 protein. Of 500,000 to 650,000 distinct CDR3 sequences in the sample, 10% to 15% were seen once. The sample was PBMCs, mostly from graft donor cells, taken 360 days after TCRalphabeta/CD19-depleted stem cell transplant. All receptors derive from a male patient aged 10 to 17 who had a stem cell transplant for acute myeloid leukemia, so the T cells may come from the graft donor.

This clonotype was counted between two and nine times. The chain joins TRBV27 to TRBJ2-7; D unresolved. Germline CDR1 MNHEY, CDR2 SMNVEV (reference sequence). This CDR3 spans 15 amino acids. The V end was cut by 3 bases, the J end by 3 bases, with 15 bases between. CDR3 loop: CASSFFSDSNYEQYF. CDR3 sequence (DNA): TGTGCCAGCAGTTTTTTTTCAGACTCAAACTACGAGCAGTACTTC.

V is TRBV5-6 and J is TRBJ2-2; 7 bases are shared with TRBD1. V dropped 4 bases and J dropped 2; count of bases not matched to a gene: 8. The CDR3 is 16 residues long. Germline V gives CDR1 SGHDT, CDR2 YYEEEE. The CDR3 sequence: CASSILDRFNTGELFF. The CDR3 coding sequence is TGTGCCAGCAGCATTCTGGACAGGTTTAACACCGGGGAGCTGTTTTTT.

This clonotype was seen only a few times. The rearrangement links TRBV12-3 or TRBV12-4 to TRBJ1-2; no clear D. This CDR3 is 11 amino acids long. V was trimmed by 6 bases and J by 11 bases, leaving 13 bases between them. The CDR3 reads CASREGLLYTF. CDR3 coding DNA: TGTGCCAGCAGAGAAGGGCTCCTATACACCTTC.

This clonotype occurred many times. The V call is TRBV25-1, the J call TRBJ2-3, with D unresolved. CDR3 size: 10 residues. The ends were cut back, 6 bases at V and 4 bases at J, with 2 bases in the middle. CDR1 and CDR2 from the germline V gene are MGHDK and SYGVNS. The CDR3 here is CASSSDTQYF. In nucleotides, the CDR3 is TGTGCCAGCAGCTCAGATACGCAGTATTTT.

This clonotype came up a few times. This rearrangement joins TRBV7-2 to TRBJ2-7, with D unresolved. Per the germline V gene, CDR1 is SGHTA and CDR2 is FQGNSA. The CDR3 spans 13 residues. V was shortened by 5 bases and J by 3 bases, with 11 bases between the two germline ends. The CDR3 reads CASSAQTGYEQYF. CDR3 sequence (DNA): TGTGCCAGCAGCGCGCAGACTGGCTACGAGCAGTACTTC.

This clonotype was detected ten times or more. This rearrangement joins TRBV5-1 to TRBJ2-1; no definite D call. The V gene lost 0 bases and the J gene lost 3 bases, with 16 bases spanning the gap. The CDR3 consists of 17 residues. Germline lookup yields CDR1 SGHRS and CDR2 YFSETQ. This CDR3 is CASSLDTLGDVYNEQFF. The CDR3 DNA is TGCGCCAGCAGCTTGGACACCCTAGGTGATGTCTACAATGAGCAGTTCTTC.

The V gene is TRBV15, the J gene TRBJ2-5, with 11 bases that match TRBD2. Germline V gene lookup returns CDR1 LNHNV and CDR2 YYDKDF (reference sequence). The ends lost 3 bases at V and 0 bases at J; junction bases unmatched: 6. CDR3 length equals 17 residues. This CDR3 is CATSRDRLAGNQETQYF. Written as DNA, the CDR3 is TGTGCCACCAGCAGGGATAGACTAGCGGGAAACCAAGAGACCCAGTACTTC.

The rearrangement uses TRBV6-1 and TRBJ2-5; 12 bases line up with TRBD2. V trimming: 7 bases; J trimming: 4 bases; junction bases outside the gene matches: 4. Germline CDR1 is MNHNS and CDR2 is SASEGT. CDR3 length: 14 amino acids. The CDR3 is CASTRLAGVETQYF. As DNA, the CDR3 is TGTGCCAGCACCCGACTAGCGGGAGTAGAGACCCAGTACTTC.

This clonotype was counted between two and nine times. The genes are TRBV11-2 and TRBJ1-2; possible D gene TRBD1, 5 bases. Per the germline V gene, CDR1 is SGHAT and CDR2 is FQNNGV. With 1 base removed from V and 3 bases from J, the gap between germline ends came to 9 bases. There are 14 residues in the CDR3. DNA of the CDR3: TGTGCCAGCAGCTTAGGAAGGGGACACTATGGCTACACCTTC. Translation gives CASSLGRGHYGYTF.

Written as DNA, the CDR3 is TGTGCCAGCAGCTTAGCGCTAGCGGCGGAGACCCAGTACTTC. Protein sequence: CASSLALAAETQYF. V usage is TRBV7-6 and J usage is TRBJ2-5; 7 positions agree with TRBD2. Germline V gene lookup returns CDR1 SGHVS and CDR2 FNYEAQ. The V gene end was trimmed by 0 bases and the J gene end by 5 bases; junction bases not matched to a gene: 3. The CDR3 covers 14 residues.

This clonotype was observed at least ten times. This chain joins TRBV12-3 or TRBV12-4 and TRBJ2-7; 12 nucleotides line up with TRBD2. Losses at the gene ends were 10 bases for V and 9 bases for J; bases not matched to a gene: 10. This CDR3 region has 13 residues. CDR3 region: CATLAGGDWVQYF. CDR3 in DNA: TGTGCCACCCTAGCGGGAGGGGACTGGGTGCAGTACTTC.

V usage is TRBV19 and J usage is TRBJ2-7; TRBD1 matches 8 bases. Germline loops: CDR1 LNHDA, CDR2 SQIVND (reference sequence). V lost 6 bases to trimming and J lost 2 bases; unmatched junction nucleotides: 3. The CDR3 consists of 13 residues. The CDR3 sequence is CASSDRGPYEQYF. The CDR3 coding sequence is TGTGCCAGTAGCGACAGGGGCCCCTACGAGCAGTACTTC.

The V and J genes are TRBV12-3 or TRBV12-4 and TRBJ2-3, with 7 bases lining up with TRBD1. The CDR3 contains 15 residues. V gave up 2 bases and J gave up 2 bases; unmatched junction bases: 4. The CDR3 nucleotides are TGTGCCAGCAGTTTAAGGGGACAGACCACAGATACGCAGTATTTT. Translating it yields CASSLRGQTTDTQYF.

This clonotype came up many times. V gene TRBV27 combines with J gene TRBJ1-1; a possible D gene is TRBD1 (5 bases). CDR1 and CDR2 (germline): MNHEY, SMNVEV (reference sequence). The CDR3 contains 15 residues. V lost 6 bases and J lost 1, with 15 bases in between. CDR3: CASREAGTANTEAFF. In nucleotides, the CDR3 is TGTGCCAGCAGAGAGGCCGGGACGGCGAACACTGAAGCTTTCTTT.

With regard to this clonotype: A read error is possible here, since a much larger clone lies one base away. The J gene is TRBJ2-3, the V gene TRBV7-1, with D perhaps being TRBD1 or TRBD2 (5 bases each). TRBV7-1 is reported as an ORF; its role is uncertain. The CDR3 contains 16 residues. The CDR3 DNA is TGTGCCTGCAGCTCCAGCCTACTAGGGGGCACAGATACGCAGTATTTT. Protein product: CACSSSLLGGTDTQYF.

This clonotype has just a few counts. In DNA form, the CDR3 reads TGTGCCACCAGTTATAACCGGGACTTCCAAGAGACCCAGTACTTC. This gives the protein CATSYNRDFQETQYF. The rearrangement uses TRBV15 and TRBJ2-5, with TRBD2 as a possible D gene (6 bases). Per the germline V gene, CDR1 is LNHNV and CDR2 is YYDKDF (reference sequence). CDR3 length: 15 amino acids. The V and J ends lost 6 bases and 1 base respectively, with 15 bases between them.

Points on this clonotype: A much more abundant neighbour one base away suggests this may be a read error. CDR3 loop: CASTLGTDAPQETQCF. The CDR3 DNA follows: TGTGCCAGCACCCTGGGGACCGATGCTCCGCAAGAGACCCAGTGCTTC. The chain joins TRBV12-3 or TRBV12-4 to TRBJ2-5; the D call may be TRBD1 or TRBD2 (5 bases each). This CDR3 comprises 16 residues.

This clonotype showed up many times. V is TRBV4-2 and J is TRBJ2-7; D remains ambiguous. Trimming took 3 bases from V and 2 from J, leaving 14 bases between them. Germline CDR1 reads LGHNA; CDR2 reads YNFKEQ. This CDR3 is built from 15 residues. Written as DNA, the CDR3 is TGTGCCAGCAGCCAGGACCTATTGGGAACCTACGAGCAGTACTTC. It is translated as CASSQDLLGTYEQYF.

The chain is built from TRBV6-5 and TRBJ2-1; 8 bases fit TRBD2. Germline lookup yields CDR1 MNHEY and CDR2 SVGAGI. The CDR3 spans 18 residues. V gave up 0 bases and J gave up 5 bases; unmatched junction bases: 12. The CDR3 loop is CASSYSKAGRALNNEQFF. CDR3 DNA: TGTGCCAGCAGTTACTCGAAGGCCGGGAGGGCCTTGAACAATGAGCAGTTCTTC.

The gene calls are TRBV5-1 and TRBJ2-3; D may be TRBD2 (6 bases). V was clipped by 3 bases and J by 2 bases, with 16 bases between them. Germline-derived CDR1 and CDR2 are SGHRS and YFSETQ. This CDR3 is 16 amino acids long. The DNA of the CDR3 is TGCGCCAGCAGCTCGGGACTGCAGCAGATCACAGATACGCAGTATTTT. This sequence encodes CASSSGLQQITDTQYF.

The V and J genes are TRBV29-1 and TRBJ2-7; D is unclear. Germline loops: CDR1 SQVTM, CDR2 ANQGSEA. This CDR3 is 13 amino acids long. Trimming removed 4 bases at V and 6 bases at J, with 16 bases between. The CDR3 sequence: CSVVEAALSEQYF. CDR3 DNA sequence: TGCAGCGTTGTTGAAGCTGCTCTGAGCGAGCAGTACTTC.